The clone carrying this TCR beta chain was seen more than once but under ten times. This sample's TCRbeta library carried unique molecular identifier barcodes. TCRdb used MiXCR to reprocess the PCR reads, holding one entry per CDR3 protein. Of about 540,000 distinct CDR3 sequences in the sample, approximately 20% were seen once. The data are from a study of T-cell reconstitution after alpha-beta-depleted transplantation in children. Trimming removed 8 bases from V and 0 bases from J, with 17 bases in between. CDR3 size: 15 residues. The germline gives CDR1 MNHEY, CDR2 SMNVEV (reference sequence). This TCR was recovered from a human donor who donated a stem cell graft to a child with acute lymphoblastic leukemia. The source was PBMCs from the stem cell graft donor, collected from the stem cell graft. V gene TRBV27 combines with J gene TRBJ2-7, with a weak D call TRBD2 (6 bases). In nucleotides, the CDR3 is TGTGCCAGCCTCCCTCTTGCGGGGTACTCCTACGAGCAGTACTTC. It encodes CASLPLAGYSYEQYF.